There are a few counts of the clone carrying this TCR beta chain. The antigen remains unidentified. TCRdb called the 5' RACE reads again in MiXCR, with one record for every CDR3 protein. Of 110,000 or so distinct CDR3 sequences detected, 22% appear once; the ten largest clones hold about 42%. The sample comes from a study of T-cell memory formation after mild COVID-19. Overall study: Largely, TCR clusters stayed within a single donor.

With 2 bases removed from V and 5 bases from J, the gap between germline ends came to 9 bases. The CDR3 extends over 13 amino acids. Study results and limitations: Mainly in CM and EM were contracting CD4+ clones; CD8+ were in EMRA. Later expanders leaned toward CD4+, whereas clones contracting from day 15 to 85 were balanced CD4/CD8.

J is TRBJ1-2 and V is TRBV12-3 or TRBV12-4; D call uncertain. This TCR came from a man younger than 30 who had mild COVID-19 (a few samples of this study predate the infection). Cell type and time point are not known. Source material: PBMCs or a T cell subset sorted from them (not recorded which). The CDR3 is CASSLSNGYGYTF. The CDR3 DNA sequence: TGTGCCAGCAGTTTAAGTAACGGATATGGCTACACCTTC.